This T cell receptor beta chain comes out of a study of vaccination effects on CD4 cells after COVID-19. Under the ViraFEST assay, PBMC were stimulated with viral peptide pools so that antigen-specific CD4+ T cells expanded. Sequencing was performed afterwards. Isolation of CD4+ T cells took place after 10 days of culture. Vaccine recipients, nucleocapsid antibody negative, had no prior SARS-CoV-2 infection. For this clone: Its target is unknown.

The CDR3 is 14 amino acids. The V and J ends lost 1 base and 6 bases, in that order; junction bases with no gene match: 6. Germline V lookup: CDR1 LGHDT, CDR2 YNNKEL (reference sequence). The data were produced by immunoSEQ multiplex PCR, yet TCRdb's version contains in-frame clones alone and is incomplete. The table records under 45,000 clones, around 70% of them present only once. This chain joins TRBV3-1 (or the pseudogene TRBV3-2) and TRBJ2-7, with TRBD1 identical over 7 bases. The source was CD4+ T cells from PBMCs cultured with HCoV-OC43 spike peptides, collected before COVID-19 vaccination. Stated subset: HCoV-OC43 spike overlapping peptide pool stimulation. The TCR comes from a human donor who received a COVID-19 vaccine. CDR3 coding DNA: TGTGCCAGCAGCCAAGGCTTAGGGGGCGGCGAGCAGTACTTC. Its translation: CASSQGLGGGEQYF.